These T cell receptor beta chains were read from a single sample in a study of CD8 T cells in ankylosing spondylitis. TCRdb processed the 5' RACE reads anew with MiXCR; each CDR3 protein has one entry. The data contain roughly 100,000 distinct CDR3 sequences, about 7.7% of them singletons. What was sequenced was blood, either unsorted or a sorted T cell fraction (not recorded which). These receptors all come from a male donor with ankylosing spondylitis or in good health (not recorded which). The CDR3 runs from the conserved cysteine through the conserved F or W. Each record gives: V gene, D gene, J gene, clone size, CDR3 DNA, CDR3 protein. A D gene is named only where the DNA matches it firmly. Rows give clone size only sometimes, using once, few, many, or a class for an expanded clone.

TRBV12-5	-	TRBJ1-2	few	TGTGCTAGTGGCCAGGGGAAGTATGGCTACACCTTC	CASGQGKYGYTF
TRBV20-1	-	TRBJ1-2	many	TGCAGTGCTAGTCCCCGGACGAGATACTATGGCTACACCTTC	CSASPRTRYYGYTF
TRBV7-6	-	TRBJ2-7	few	TGTGCCAGCAGCCGTGTTCGGGGTTCTTACGAGCAGTACTTC	CASSRVRGSYEQYF
TRBV6-4	TRBD1	TRBJ1-1	many	TGTGCCAGCCCCGGGACAGTGAACACTGAAGCTTTCTTT	CASPGTVNTEAFF
TRBV18	-	TRBJ2-7	-	TGTGCCAGCTCACCATCTCAGATAATCGTAAACGAGCAGTACTTC	CASSPSQIIVNEQYF
TRBV13	-	TRBJ1-1	many	TGTGCCAGCAGCTTAAGTTGGGACCCCAGGCACGCTTTCTTT	CASSLSWDPRHAFF
TRBV7-9	-	TRBJ1-2	many	TGTGCCAGCAGCCCGCTCGAAGCGGGCTACACCTTC	CASSPLEAGYTF
TRBV7-2	-	TRBJ1-1	-	TGTGCCAGCAGCCACAGGGTTACTGAAGCTTTCTTT	CASSHRVTEAFF
TRBV20-1	-	TRBJ2-7	many	TGCAGTGCTAGAGCTGGATACGAGCAGTACTTC	CSARAGYEQYF
TRBV5-1	TRBD2	TRBJ2-3	many	TGCGCCAGCAGCGGGGGACTAGGGGGTCCAGATACGCAGTATTTT	CASSGGLGGPDTQYF
TRBV3-1	-	TRBJ1-1	-	TGTGCCAGCAGCCGAGTGGGGGTGAACACTGAAGCTTTCTTT	CASSRVGVNTEAFF
TRBV9	-	TRBJ2-3	many	TGTGCCAGCAGCTCCCCCGGAAGGGCAGATACGCAGTATTTT	CASSSPGRADTQYF
TRBV7-9	TRBD1	TRBJ1-1	many	TGTGCCAGCAGCTTTCCGGGACAGGGGGCGAGCACTGAAGCTTTCTTT	CASSFPGQGASTEAFF
TRBV7-8	-	TRBJ1-1	many	TGTGCCAGCAGCTTAGGTTGGGGGGCCCAGGGTTTGAACACTGAAGCTTTCTTT	CASSLGWGAQGLNTEAFF
TRBV10-3	-	TRBJ2-5	-	TGTGCCATAGGGCTCCCCGGCCAAGAGACCCAGTACTTC	CAIGLPGQETQYF
TRBV3-1	-	TRBJ2-7	many	TGTGCCAGCAGCCATGACAGCTACGAGCAGTACTTC	CASSHDSYEQYF
TRBV7-9	-	TRBJ1-2	many	TGTGCCAGCAGCTTATGGAAAAACTATGGCTACACCTTC	CASSLWKNYGYTF
TRBV20-1	TRBD2	TRBJ2-3	many	TGCAGTGCTAGGTTAGCGGGGGCACCAACAGATACGCAGTATTTT	CSARLAGAPTDTQYF
TRBV5-1	-	TRBJ1-2	many	TGCGCCAGCAGCCCCCCGTCCACCTATGGCTACACCTTC	CASSPPSTYGYTF
TRBV11-1	TRBD1	TRBJ1-2	many	TGTGCCAGCAGCTCAACCTATGGACAGGGTCGACCTAATAACTATGGCTACACCTTC	CASSSTYGQGRPNNYGYTF
TRBV11-1	-	TRBJ2-1	many	TGTGCCAGCGCGGACGGGAATTACAATGAGCAGTTCTTC	CASADGNYNEQFF
TRBV27	TRBD2	TRBJ2-7	many	TGTGCCAGCAGTTTACGGGGGGAGTCCACCTACGAGCAGTACTTC	CASSLRGESTYEQYF
TRBV7-9	-	TRBJ1-3	many	TGTGCCAGCGACAGCGACTCTGGAAACACCATATATTTT	CASDSDSGNTIYF
TRBV20-1	-	TRBJ2-3	many	TGCAGTGCTAGTTCCGGACCTTTGGGTAGCACAGATACGCAGTATTTT	CSASSGPLGSTDTQYF
TRBV10-3	-	TRBJ2-2	many	TGTGCCATCAGTGAGTCGAAAGGGGAACCCAACACCGGGGAGCTGTTTTTT	CAISESKGEPNTGELFF
TRBV21-1	-	TRBJ2-2	many	TGTGCCAGCAGCCACCTTAGAAGGGTCCCGGGGACCGGGGAGCTGTTTTTT	CASSHLRRVPGTGELFF
TRBV12-3/TRBV12-4	TRBD1	TRBJ1-1	-	TGTGCCAGCAGGCCGGGACAGCCACATCCCGAAGCTTTCTTT	CASRPGQPHPEAFF
TRBV2	-	TRBJ2-1	many	TGTGCCAGCAGTGAAGCGTTCCTGGGAGAGCAGTTCTTC	CASSEAFLGEQFF
TRBV27	-	TRBJ2-1	few	TGTGCCAGCAGTTTACGGTGGGCCTCCTACAATGAGCAGTTCTTC	CASSLRWASYNEQFF
TRBV7-2	TRBD2	TRBJ2-1	few	TGTGCCAGCAGCCCGACCCTAGCGGGAGTACCTCCTAATGAGCAGTTCTTC	CASSPTLAGVPPNEQFF
TRBV4-3	-	TRBJ1-5	many	TGCGCCAGCAGCCAAGATACGGGGGGCAATCAGCCCCAGCATTTT	CASSQDTGGNQPQHF
TRBV7-9	TRBD1	TRBJ2-6	-	TGTGCCAGCGCAAGGGGGCTTGGGGCCAACGTCCTGACTTTC	CASARGLGANVLTF
TRBV5-1	TRBD1	TRBJ2-1	many	TGCGCCAGCAGCCCCGGGACAGGGGGCCCCTACAATGAGCAGTTCTTC	CASSPGTGGPYNEQFF
TRBV12-3/TRBV12-4	TRBD2	TRBJ2-1	-	TGTGCCAGCAGTCCCTCCCAGCGGGGGAGGATAAATGAGCAGTTCTTC	CASSPSQRGRINEQFF
TRBV5-6	-	TRBJ1-1	many	TGTGCCAGCAGCTTGGTCCAGGCGATAGGGACTGAAGCTTTCTTT	CASSLVQAIGTEAFF
TRBV20-1	-	TRBJ2-2	many	TGCAGTGCCCCCGGCTGGCACGGGGAGCTGTTTTTT	CSAPGWHGELFF
TRBV5-6	-	TRBJ2-4	many	TGTGCCAGCAGCTTTTGGCTTCAGTTCAGCATTCAGTACTTC	CASSFWLQFSIQYF
TRBV2	-	TRBJ2-3	many	TGTGCCGTGGGGGAATCCTACACCACAGATACGCAGTATTTT	CAVGESYTTDTQYF
TRBV7-2	TRBD2	TRBJ2-7	-	TGTGCCAGCAGCTTTAGCGGGGGGGTTTACGAGCAGTACTTC	CASSFSGGVYEQYF
TRBV6-5	TRBD2	TRBJ2-3	many	TGTGCCAGCAGTTACTCGGCTAGCGGGACCACAGATACGCAGTATTTT	CASSYSASGTTDTQYF
TRBV20-1	-	TRBJ2-1	many	TGCAGTGCTAGACCCGTCGAGGAGCAGTTCTTC	CSARPVEEQFF
TRBV7-7	TRBD1	TRBJ2-1	few	TGTGCTAGCAGCCCCCCGGGACAGGGACTTAATGAGCAGTTCTTC	CASSPPGQGLNEQFF
TRBV20-1	TRBD1	TRBJ1-5	many	TGCAGTGCTTTGACAGGGGAGACGGATCAGCCCCAGCATTTT	CSALTGETDQPQHF
TRBV9	TRBD2	TRBJ2-1	many	TGTGCCAGCAGCGTAGCGAGGCTAGCGGGAGCCAATGAGCAGTTCTTC	CASSVARLAGANEQFF
TRBV5-1	-	TRBJ2-7	many	TGCGCCAGCAGCTTGGCCGGCCGTCGCTCCTACGAGCAGTACTTC	CASSLAGRRSYEQYF
TRBV6-2/TRBV6-3	-	TRBJ2-7	many	TGTGCCAGTTTCACCGACAGGTCGGGCTCCTACGAGCAGTACTTC	CASFTDRSGSYEQYF
TRBV16	-	TRBJ2-5	many	TGTGCCAGCAGCGAGGTCGTAATGGGGGAAGAGACCCAGTACTTC	CASSEVVMGEETQYF
TRBV5-1	TRBD2	TRBJ2-7	many	TGCGCCAGCAGCTTTAGGAGGGAGGGCCCCTACGAGCAGTACTTC	CASSFRREGPYEQYF
TRBV20-1	-	TRBJ1-5	many	TGCAGTGCTCTCAGGGGAGATCAGCCCCAGCATTTT	CSALRGDQPQHF
TRBV20-1	TRBD2	TRBJ2-1	many	TGCAGTGCTAGAAATCGGGAGGAGACTAATGAGCAGTTCTTC	CSARNREETNEQFF
TRBV5-6	-	TRBJ2-2	many	TGTGCCAGCAGCCTGGACAGAAACACCGGGGAGCTGTTTTTT	CASSLDRNTGELFF
TRBV5-6	-	TRBJ1-1	many	TGTGCCAGCAGCCCGGATTGGGGAAACACTGAAGCTTTCTTT	CASSPDWGNTEAFF